Below are 17 T cell receptor beta chains sequenced from a single sample in a study of cytomegalovirus exposure and HLA in healthy donors. PCR was performed using 60 Vbeta and 13 Jbeta primers. Measured with immunoSEQ multiplex PCR; TCRdb has only the in-frame clones, and not every one. The sample gives 90,000 to 120,000 clones, about 74% of which show up once; 14% is in the top ten. The sample was PBMCs. The receptor source for this set is a woman in her thirties or forties in good health and CMV-seropositive.

This rearrangement joins TRBV30 to TRBJ2-1; D ambiguous. The V gene lost 0 bases and the J gene lost 7 bases, with 10 bases spanning the gap. The CDR3 length is 13 residues. Germline CDR1 is GTSNPN and CDR2 is SVGIG (reference sequence). The CDR3 DNA is TGTGCCTGGAGTGTGTTAGCCGCGAATGAGCAGTTCTTC. Protein sequence: CAWSVLAANEQFF.

This clone was seen a handful of times. The chain has TRBV11-2 and TRBJ2-2, with TRBD2 matching 14 bases. V lost 6 bases, J lost 6 bases, and 9 bases stayed unmatched. This CDR3 is built from 17 residues. Per the germline V gene, CDR1 is SGHAT and CDR2 is FQNNGV. CDR3 region: CASRPRPGLAGAGELFF. The CDR3, as DNA: TGTGCCAGCAGACCTCGCCCGGGACTAGCGGGGGCCGGGGAGCTGTTTTTT.

The J gene is TRBJ1-5, the V gene TRBV10-3, with 8 positions matching TRBD1. Germline loops: CDR1 ENHRY, CDR2 SYGVKD. This CDR3 is 15 amino acids long. With V trimmed by 6 bases and J by 7 bases, 11 bases remained unmatched. CDR3 amino acids: CAIRAGGGVEQPQHF. CDR3 nucleotides: TGTGCCATCAGGGCAGGGGGCGGGGTAGAGCAGCCCCAGCATTTT.

This clone has a single count. The V call is TRBV7-2, the J call TRBJ1-2; 12 bases map to TRBD1. The germline gives CDR1 SGHTA, CDR2 FQGNSA. The CDR3 has 16 residues. The junction had 9 bases not matched to a gene; V was cut back by 3 bases and J by 7 bases. The CDR3 nucleotides read TGTGCCAGCAGCTTGGGGGACAGGGGGCGCAGCCGTGGCTACACCTTC. It yields the protein CASSLGDRGRSRGYTF.

The chain joins TRBV6-1 to TRBJ2-2; maybe TRBD2 (6 bases). The V and J ends lost 4 bases and 7 bases respectively, with 13 bases between them. Germline V gene lookup returns CDR1 MNHNS and CDR2 SASEGT. CDR3 length: 14 amino acids. CDR3 amino acids: CASSGGREVGELFF. The CDR3 bases are TGTGCCAGCAGTGGGGGCAGGGAGGTCGGGGAGCTGTTTTTT.

This CDR3 is CASSLRTDTQYF. The CDR3 region has the DNA TGTGCCAGCAGCCTGAGAACAGATACGCAGTATTTT. The chain is built from TRBV11-2 and TRBJ2-3; no clear D gene. Trimming shortened V by 5 bases and J by 3 bases, and 6 bases separated the two germline ends. Germline values: CDR1 SGHAT, CDR2 FQNNGV. CDR3 length: 12 amino acids.

V is TRBV2 and J is TRBJ1-5; 9 bases are shared with TRBD1. The CDR3 has 14 residues. Losses at the gene ends were 6 bases for V and 3 bases for J; bases not matched to a gene: 3. Germline lookup yields CDR1 SNHLY and CDR2 FYNNEI. The CDR3 coding sequence is TGTGCCAGCAGGGGGGACAGGGTCAATCAGCCCCAGCATTTT. Translating it yields CASRGDRVNQPQHF.

The V gene is TRBV30, the J gene TRBJ2-7; no definite D call. This CDR3 is built from 14 residues. V lost 4 bases, J lost 2 bases, and 15 bases lay in between. Germline values: CDR1 GTSNPN, CDR2 SVGIG (reference sequence). This CDR3 reads CAWISYSRPYEQYF. The CDR3 DNA is TGTGCCTGGATCAGTTACAGCAGACCCTACGAGCAGTACTTC.

This chain uses TRBV11-2 with TRBJ1-6; possibly TRBD1 for D (6 bases). Germline assignment: CDR1 SGHAT and CDR2 FQNNGV. This CDR3 is built from 14 residues. With 5 bases removed from V and 7 bases from J, the gap between germline ends came to 12 bases. CDR3 amino acids: CASSTGTNNSPLHF. The CDR3 region has the DNA TGTGCCAGCAGCACCGGGACAAACAATTCACCCCTCCACTTT.

This clone has a handful of counts. The chain couples TRBV6-1 to TRBJ2-1, with 7 nucleotides matching TRBD2. The CDR3 covers 15 residues. V shed 8 bases, J shed 4 bases, and the junction held 11 bases outside the gene matches. Germline V gene data show CDR1 as MNHNS and CDR2 as SASEGT. CDR3 nucleotides: TGTGCCAGCTCGCGGGGGATTTTTAAATACAATGAGCAGTTCTTC. Amino acid sequence: CASSRGIFKYNEQFF.

This clone was detected once. V usage is TRBV27 and J usage is TRBJ2-2; D uncertain. Trimming took off 2 bases at V and 0 bases at J, with 7 bases between the two ends. There are 15 residues in the CDR3. Germline lookup yields CDR1 MNHEY and CDR2 SMNVEV (reference sequence). The CDR3 DNA sequence: TGTGCCAGCAGTTTAAGTCCAGCGAACACCGGGGAGCTGTTTTTT. It encodes CASSLSPANTGELFF.

The rearrangement uses TRBV9 and TRBJ2-7, with 7 bases matching TRBD1. After removal of 0 bases from V and 7 bases from J, the junction contained 4 bases not matched to a gene. This CDR3 is built from 13 residues. Germline values: CDR1 SGDLS, CDR2 YYNGEE. The CDR3 nucleotides are TGTGCCAGCAGCGTAGAGCCAGGGGGAGAGCAGTACTTC. This sequence encodes CASSVEPGGEQYF. Full variable domain (remainder filled in from reference TRBV9 and TRBJ2-7): DSGVTQTPKHLITATGQRVTLRCSPRSGDLSVYWYQQSLDQGLQFLIQYYNGEERAKGNILERFSAQQFPDLHSELNLSSLELGDSALYFCASSVEPGGEQYFGPGTRLTVT.

The gene calls are TRBV7-9 and TRBJ2-1; D is unresolved. V was clipped by 4 bases and J by 7 bases, with 5 bases between them. This CDR3 has 11 amino acids. Germline assignment: CDR1 SEHNR and CDR2 FQNEAQ (reference sequence). CDR3 coding DNA: TGTGCCAGCAGCTCCGGGAATGAGCAGTTCTTC. This sequence encodes CASSSGNEQFF.

This clone was counted a single time. The V and J genes are TRBV6-5 and TRBJ1-1; 9 bases fit TRBD1. V lost 2 bases, J lost 3 bases, and 4 bases stayed unmatched. Per the germline V gene, CDR1 is MNHEY and CDR2 is SVGAGI. This CDR3 is 15 amino acids long. CDR3 sequence (DNA): TGTGCCAGCAGTTACGGGGGACAGGGAGACACTGAAGCTTTCTTT. Its translation: CASSYGGQGDTEAFF.

The chain recombines TRBV6-5 with TRBJ1-6; D is uncertain. The CDR3 runs to 15 residues. V was trimmed by 7 bases and J by 7 bases, leaving 17 bases between them. CDR1 is MNHEY and CDR2 is SVGAGI in the germline V gene. The CDR3: CASTSRPQPNSPLHF. The DNA of the CDR3 is TGTGCCAGCACCTCCAGACCACAGCCAAATTCACCCCTCCACTTT.

The chain uses TRBV10-3 and TRBJ2-2, with a tentative D call TRBD2 (7 bases). Germline CDR1 and CDR2: ENHRY and SYGVKD. V lost 10 bases to trimming and J lost 4 bases, with 16 bases between them. The CDR3 is 14 residues long. The CDR3 region is CATQGRETTGELFF. As DNA, the CDR3 is TGTGCCACCCAGGGGAGGGAGACCACCGGGGAGCTGTTTTTT.

In this sample, this clone turned up once. The chain couples TRBV11-1 to TRBJ2-3; 16 nucleotides match TRBD2. CDR3 length: 19 amino acids. Germline CDR1 SGHAT, CDR2 FQDESV (reference sequence). V shed 8 bases, J shed 4 bases, and the junction held 15 bases outside the gene matches. CDR3 sequence reads: CASQPGKGLAGGPADTQYF. For the CDR3, the DNA is TGTGCCAGCCAACCCGGCAAGGGACTAGCGGGGGGGCCCGCAGATACGCAGTATTTT.